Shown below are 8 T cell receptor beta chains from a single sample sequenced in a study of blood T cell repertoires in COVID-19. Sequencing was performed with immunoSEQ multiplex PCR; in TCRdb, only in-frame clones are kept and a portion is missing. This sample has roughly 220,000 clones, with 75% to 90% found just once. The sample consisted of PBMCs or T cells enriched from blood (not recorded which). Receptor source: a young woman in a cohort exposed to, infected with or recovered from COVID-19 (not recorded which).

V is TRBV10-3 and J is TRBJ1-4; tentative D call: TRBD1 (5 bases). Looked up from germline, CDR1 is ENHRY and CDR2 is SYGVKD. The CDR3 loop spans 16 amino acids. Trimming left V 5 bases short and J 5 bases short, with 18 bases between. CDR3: CAISTSSGVHNEKLFF. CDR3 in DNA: TGTGCCATCAGTACCTCGTCGGGGGTTCACAATGAAAAACTGTTTTTT.

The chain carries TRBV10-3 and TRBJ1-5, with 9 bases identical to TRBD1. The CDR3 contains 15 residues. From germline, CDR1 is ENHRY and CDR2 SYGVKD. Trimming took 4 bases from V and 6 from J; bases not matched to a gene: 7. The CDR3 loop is CAISAGQGMSQPQHF. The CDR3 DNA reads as TGTGCCATCAGTGCGGGACAGGGAATGAGTCAGCCCCAGCATTTT.

CDR3 region: CASSPTGGSTEAFF. The CDR3 coding sequence is TGTGCCAGCTCACCAACGGGAGGGTCCACTGAAGCTTTCTTT. This chain links TRBV18 with TRBJ1-1, with no clear D. Deletions cut 2 bases from V and 4 bases from J, with 11 bases between. The CDR3 contains 14 residues. The V gene's germline CDR1 is KGHSH and CDR2 LQKENI. The entire variable domain, with the rest obtained from reference TRBV18 and TRBJ1-1, is as follows: NAGVMQNPRHLVRRRGQEARLRCSPMKGHSHVYWYRQLPEEGLKFMVYLQKENIIDESGMPKERFSAEFPKEGPSILRIQQVVRGDSAAYFCASSPTGGSTEAFFGQGTRLTVV.

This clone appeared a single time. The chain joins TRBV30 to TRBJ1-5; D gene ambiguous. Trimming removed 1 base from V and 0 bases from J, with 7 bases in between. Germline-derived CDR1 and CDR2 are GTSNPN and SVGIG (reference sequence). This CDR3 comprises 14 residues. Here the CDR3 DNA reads TGTGCCTGGAGTGAGCTGTATAGCAATCAGCCCCAGCATTTT. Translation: CAWSELYSNQPQHF.

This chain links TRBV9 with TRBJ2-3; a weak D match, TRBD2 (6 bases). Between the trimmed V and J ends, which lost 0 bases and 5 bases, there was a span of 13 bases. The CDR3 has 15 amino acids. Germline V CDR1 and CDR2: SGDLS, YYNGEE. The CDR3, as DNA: TGTGCCAGCAGCGTAGAGCTCGCGCGGGGAGATACGCAGTATTTT. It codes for CASSVELARGDTQYF.

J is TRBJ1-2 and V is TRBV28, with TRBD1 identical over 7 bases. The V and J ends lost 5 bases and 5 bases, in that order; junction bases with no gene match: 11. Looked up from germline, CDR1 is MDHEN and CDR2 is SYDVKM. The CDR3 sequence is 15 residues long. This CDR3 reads CASSRGTATEYGYTF. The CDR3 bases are TGTGCCAGCAGTAGAGGGACAGCGACTGAATATGGCTACACCTTC.

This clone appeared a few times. For the CDR3, the DNA is TGCGCCAGCAGCTTGGCCCCGACAGGGGGAGACGAAAAACTGTTTTTT. Protein sequence: CASSLAPTGGDEKLFF. J is TRBJ1-4 and V is TRBV5-1, with 9 bases that match TRBD1. Germline trimming cut 0 bases from V and 8 bases from J; bases unmatched to any gene: 8. CDR1 is SGHRS, CDR2 YFSETQ, per germline. The CDR3 is 16 residues long.

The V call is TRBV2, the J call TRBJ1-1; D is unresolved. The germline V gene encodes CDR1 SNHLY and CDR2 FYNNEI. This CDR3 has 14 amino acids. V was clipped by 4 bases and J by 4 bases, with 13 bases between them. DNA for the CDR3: TGTGCCAGCAGTGGGCTGGCGGCGGGCACTGAAGCTTTCTTT. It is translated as CASSGLAAGTEAFF.